This record concerns one T cell receptor (beta chain) sequence. Its antigen is not known. The CDR3 runs 17 residues. The J segment lost 8 bases and the V segment lost 0 bases, leaving 10 bases of the junction unmatched. Germline CDR1 reads LGHDT; CDR2 reads YNNKEL (reference sequence). These data belong to a study of T-cell reconstitution after alpha-beta-depleted transplantation in children. Study-wide points: A year had passed since transplant, and T-cell counts and diversity by then came mostly from newly produced T cells. As was reported, about two months after transplant, alpha-beta T cells came from several hundred expanded graft clones. In some patients, recipient T cells and intrathymic progenitors surviving conditioning explained high day-60 diversity.

Library preparation (for TCRbeta) was performed with unique molecular identifiers. TCRdb re-analysed the PCR reads in MiXCR, keeping a single row per CDR3 protein. The sample holds about 58,000 distinct CDR3 sequences, less than 55% seen once. The receptor was isolated from a male patient younger than 18 who had a stem cell transplant for acute lymphoblastic leukemia, so the T cells may come from the graft donor. V is TRBV3-1 and J is TRBJ2-2, with 9 bases aligning to TRBD1. The sequenced sample was PBMCs, mostly from graft donor cells, obtained 360 days after TCRalphabeta/CD19-depleted stem cell transplant. DNA of the CDR3: TGTGCCAGCAGCCAAGATCGGGCGGACAGGGGTACGGGGGAGCTGTTTTTT. This sequence encodes CASSQDRADRGTGELFF.